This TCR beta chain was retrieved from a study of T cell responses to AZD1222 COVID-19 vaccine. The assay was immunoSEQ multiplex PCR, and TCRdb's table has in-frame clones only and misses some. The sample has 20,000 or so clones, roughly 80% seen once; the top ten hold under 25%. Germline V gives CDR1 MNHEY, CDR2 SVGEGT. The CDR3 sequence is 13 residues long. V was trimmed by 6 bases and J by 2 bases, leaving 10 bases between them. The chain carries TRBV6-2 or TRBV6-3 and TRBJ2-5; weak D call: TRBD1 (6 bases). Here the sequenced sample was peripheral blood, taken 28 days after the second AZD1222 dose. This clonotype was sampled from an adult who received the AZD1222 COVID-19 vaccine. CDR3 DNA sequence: TGTGCCAGCAGCCGCGACAGGCAAGAGACCCAGTACTTC. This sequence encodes CASSRDRQETQYF.